This T cell receptor beta chain emerged from a study of identical twins. Findings of the study overall: When twins shared out-of-frame alpha sequences, those sequences had excess low generation probability.

This CDR3 has 16 amino acids. V was pared by 4 bases and J by 5 bases, with 18 bases between. CDR1 is SGHDT and CDR2 is YYEEEE in the germline V gene. About this clonotype: Its target is not known.

TCRdb used MiXCR to reprocess the 5' RACE reads, holding one entry per CDR3 protein. The sample has approximately 1.8 million distinct CDR3 sequences; about 31% are singletons. This TCR was sampled from a newborn girl in good health. The J gene is TRBJ2-2, the V gene TRBV5-6; D might be TRBD2 (5 bases). The source material was cord blood. CDR3 bases: TGTGCCAGCAGCCGTCTGAGGGCACTGGGGACCGGGGAGCTGTTTTTT. It translates to CASSRLRALGTGELFF.